Given below is one TCR beta chain in context. The CDR3 consists of 15 residues. From germline, CDR1 is MGHRA and CDR2 YSYEKL. Trimming took 3 bases from V and 0 from J; bases not matched to a gene: 4. Using immunoSEQ multiplex PCR, the repertoire was profiled, and TCRdb retains in-frame clones only, with some absent. This repertoire shows a few million clones, roughly 92% found once; its top ten account for around 0.38%. The entry originates in a study of shared clonotypes between healthy human individuals. The sample consisted of naive CD4+ T cells from PBMCs. Subset specified: CD45RA+ positively selected. This clonotype was obtained from a man aged 18 to 30 in good health. Some clones in this sample may be carry-over from other donors' samples. This chain connects TRBV4-1 to TRBJ1-2; 7 nucleotides match TRBD1. The DNA of the CDR3 is TGCGCCAGCAGCCAGGGCGGGACAGCTAACTATGGCTACACCTTC. Amino acid sequence: CASSQGGTANYGYTF.